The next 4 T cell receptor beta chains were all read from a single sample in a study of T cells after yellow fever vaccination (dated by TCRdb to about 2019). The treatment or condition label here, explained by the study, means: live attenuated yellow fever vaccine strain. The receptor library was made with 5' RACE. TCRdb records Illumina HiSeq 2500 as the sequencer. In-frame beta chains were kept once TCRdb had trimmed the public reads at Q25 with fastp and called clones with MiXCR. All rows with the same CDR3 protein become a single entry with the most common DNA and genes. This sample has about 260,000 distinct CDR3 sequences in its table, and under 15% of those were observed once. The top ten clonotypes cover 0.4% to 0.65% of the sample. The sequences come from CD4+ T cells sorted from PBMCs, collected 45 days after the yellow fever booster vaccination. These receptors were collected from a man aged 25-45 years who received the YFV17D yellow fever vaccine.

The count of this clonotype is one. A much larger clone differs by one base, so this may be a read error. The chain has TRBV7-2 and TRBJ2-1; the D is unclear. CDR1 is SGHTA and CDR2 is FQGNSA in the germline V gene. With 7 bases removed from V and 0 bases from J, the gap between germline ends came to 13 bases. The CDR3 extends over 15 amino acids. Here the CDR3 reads CASTIGSGSYNEQFF. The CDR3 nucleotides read TGTGCCAGCACCATCGGCTCTGGCTCCTACAATGAGCAGTTCTTC.

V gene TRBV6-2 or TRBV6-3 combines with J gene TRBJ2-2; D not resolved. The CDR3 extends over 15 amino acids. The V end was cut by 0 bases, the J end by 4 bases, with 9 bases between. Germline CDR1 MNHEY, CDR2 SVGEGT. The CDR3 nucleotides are TGTGCCAGCAGTTACTCGGGCAGATTCACCGGGGAGCTGTTTTTT. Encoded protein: CASSYSGRFTGELFF.

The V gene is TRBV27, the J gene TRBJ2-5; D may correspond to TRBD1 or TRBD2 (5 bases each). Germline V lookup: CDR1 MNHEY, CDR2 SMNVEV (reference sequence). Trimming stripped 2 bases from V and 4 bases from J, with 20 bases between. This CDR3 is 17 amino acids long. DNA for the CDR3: TGTGCCAGCAGTTTAAGGACGGGGCCCAGGATAGGAGAGACCCAGTACTTC. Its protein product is CASSLRTGPRIGETQYF.

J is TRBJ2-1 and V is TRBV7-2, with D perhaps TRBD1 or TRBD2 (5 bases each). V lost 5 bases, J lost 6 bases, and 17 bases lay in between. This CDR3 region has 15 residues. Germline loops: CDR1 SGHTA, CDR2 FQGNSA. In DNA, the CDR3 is TGTGCCAGCAGCCCCCGGGGCTATTCAGTCAATGAGCAGTTCTTC. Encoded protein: CASSPRGYSVNEQFF.